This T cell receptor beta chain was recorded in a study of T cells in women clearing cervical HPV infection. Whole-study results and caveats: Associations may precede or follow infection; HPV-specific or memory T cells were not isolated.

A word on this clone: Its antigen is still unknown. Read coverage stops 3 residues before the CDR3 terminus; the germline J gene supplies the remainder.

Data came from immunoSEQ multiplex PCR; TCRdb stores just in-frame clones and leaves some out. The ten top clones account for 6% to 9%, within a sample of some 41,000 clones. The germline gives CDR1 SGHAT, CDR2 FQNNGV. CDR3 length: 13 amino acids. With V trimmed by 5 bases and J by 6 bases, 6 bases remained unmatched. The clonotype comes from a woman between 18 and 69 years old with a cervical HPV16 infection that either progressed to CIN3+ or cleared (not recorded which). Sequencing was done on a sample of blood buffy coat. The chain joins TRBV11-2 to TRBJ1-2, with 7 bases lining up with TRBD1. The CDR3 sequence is CASSLDREHGYTF. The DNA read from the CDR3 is TGTGCCAGCAGCCTTGACAGGGAACATGGC. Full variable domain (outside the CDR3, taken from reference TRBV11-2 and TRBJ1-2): EAGVAQSPRYKIIEKRQSVAFWCNPISGHATLYWYQQILGQGPKLLIQFQNNGVVDDSQLPKDRFSAERLKGVDSTLKIQPAKLEDSAVYLCASSLDREHGYTFGSGTRLTVV.